This entry is about one TCR beta chain. Its antigen remains unidentified. The sample holds no much larger clone one base away, and base qualities are not on file. TCRbeta CDR3 regions were amplified from genomic DNA by means of the immunoSEQ Assay, a bias-controlled multiplex PCR. Concerning the study's data processing: Nucleated cell counts per sample were estimated from amplification of reference gene primers within the assay. To quantify the absolute abundance of each unique TCRbeta CDR3 rearrangement, sequence reads were collapsed and filtered. Productive Simpson clonality was computed per sample as the square root of Simpson's diversity index over productive rearrangements. The immuneACCESS repertoire file appears here via TCRdb, limited to in-frame rearrangements. These files lack a portion of the clones; in checked studies, under half of the deficit traces to unresolved V genes, and the cause of the others is not known. Clone size and the V and J calls come from that table; the DNA yielded D and trimming. Within this sample are approximately 50,000 clones, with about 91% of them counted one time only. The ten largest clones represent about 6.3% of the sample.

This entry belongs to a study of blood T cell repertoires in COVID-19 (dated by TCRdb to 2020 to 2021). With regard to the full study: The collaborator samples originated in the United States, Italy and Spain and spanned the acute and convalescent phases of COVID-19. The prospective study material was composed of cDNA or gDNA derived from T cells, B-cell-depleted T cells, or PBMCs. Subjects who had been exposed to COVID-19, were actively infected with it, or had recovered from it provided the deeply sampled blood TCRbeta repertoires that made up the dataset. A freely available public database, intended as a resource for researchers studying the immune response to SARS-CoV-2, is where the repertoires were released. Samples came from the ongoing ImmuneRACE study (first 160 participants) plus 1,254 subjects from 6 global collaborators. A de-identified subject ID, COVID-19 status, age in years and sex were almost always included in the sample metadata. Where available, HLA class I and class II types were taken from metadata supplied by the sample provider and were not determined by assay-based typing. Here is what the overall study found, with its caveats: The amount of clinical and demographic metadata varied by source and participant and was provided uncurated.

Each collaborating institution followed its own protocols to collect whole blood in K2EDTA tubes. For TCRbeta analysis, collaborator samples were shipped as frozen whole blood, as isolated PBMCs, or as DNA extracted from either sample type. V loses 8 bases, J loses 0 bases, and the germline ends lie 8 bases apart. From cysteine to phenylalanine, the CDR3 is 13 amino acids long. The read is trimmed to its CDR3 DNA, 39 bases read in frame from base 1. This chain is built from TRBV12-3 or TRBV12-4 and TRBJ2-1, with a tentative D gene TRBD2 over 5 matching bases. The sequenced material came from peripheral blood. The source is a man aged 50 to 59 with active COVID-19. Read as DNA, the sequence is TGTGCCAGCGGAGGAGGCTCCTACAATGAGCAGTTCTTC. This yields the protein CASGGGSYNEQFF.